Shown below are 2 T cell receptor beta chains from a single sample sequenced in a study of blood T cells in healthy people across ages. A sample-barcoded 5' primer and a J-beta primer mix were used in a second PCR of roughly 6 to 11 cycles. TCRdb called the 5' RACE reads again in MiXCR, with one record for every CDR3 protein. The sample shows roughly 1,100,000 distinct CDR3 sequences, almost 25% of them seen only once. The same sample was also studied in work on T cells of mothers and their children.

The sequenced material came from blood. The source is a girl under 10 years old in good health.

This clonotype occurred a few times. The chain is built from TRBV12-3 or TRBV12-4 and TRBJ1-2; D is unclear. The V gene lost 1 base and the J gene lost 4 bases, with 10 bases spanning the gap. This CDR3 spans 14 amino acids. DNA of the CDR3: TGTGCCAGCAGTTTAGAATCTGGCCTCTATGGCTACACCTTC. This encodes CASSLESGLYGYTF.

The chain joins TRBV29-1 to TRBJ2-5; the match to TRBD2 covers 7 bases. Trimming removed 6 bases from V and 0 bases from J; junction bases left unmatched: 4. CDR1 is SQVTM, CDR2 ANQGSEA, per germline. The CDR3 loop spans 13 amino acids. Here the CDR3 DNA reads TGCAGCGTCCGGGGACTATACCAAGAGACCCAGTACTTC. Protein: CSVRGLYQETQYF.